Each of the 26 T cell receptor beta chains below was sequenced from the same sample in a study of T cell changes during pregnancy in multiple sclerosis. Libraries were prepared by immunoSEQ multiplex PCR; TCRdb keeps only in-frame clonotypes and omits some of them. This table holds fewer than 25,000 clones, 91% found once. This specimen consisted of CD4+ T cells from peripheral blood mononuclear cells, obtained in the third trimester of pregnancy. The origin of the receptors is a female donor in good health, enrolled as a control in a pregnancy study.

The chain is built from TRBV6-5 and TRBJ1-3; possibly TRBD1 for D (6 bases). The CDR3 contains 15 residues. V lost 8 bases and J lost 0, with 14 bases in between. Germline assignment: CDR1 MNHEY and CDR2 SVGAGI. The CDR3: CASGGRASSGNTIYF. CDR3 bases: TGTGCCAGCGGGGGCAGGGCCTCCTCTGGAAACACCATATATTTT.

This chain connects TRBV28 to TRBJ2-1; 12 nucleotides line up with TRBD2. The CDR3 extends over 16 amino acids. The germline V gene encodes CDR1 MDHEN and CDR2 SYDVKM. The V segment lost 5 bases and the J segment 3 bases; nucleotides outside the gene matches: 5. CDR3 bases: TGTGCCAGCAGTCCGACGGGACTAGCGGGCTACAATGAGCAGTTCTTC. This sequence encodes CASSPTGLAGYNEQFF.

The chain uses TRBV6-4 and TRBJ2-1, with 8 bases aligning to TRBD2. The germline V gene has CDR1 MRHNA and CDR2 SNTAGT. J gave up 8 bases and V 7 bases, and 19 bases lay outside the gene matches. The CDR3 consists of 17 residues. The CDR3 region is CASKQDGGAPSTDEQFF. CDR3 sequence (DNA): TGTGCCAGCAAACAGGACGGGGGGGCCCCCTCTACCGATGAGCAGTTCTTC.

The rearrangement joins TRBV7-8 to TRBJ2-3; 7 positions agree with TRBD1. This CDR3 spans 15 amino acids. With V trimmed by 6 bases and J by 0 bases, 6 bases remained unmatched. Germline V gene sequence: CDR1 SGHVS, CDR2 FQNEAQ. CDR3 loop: CASSSGQESTDTQYF. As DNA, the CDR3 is TGTGCCAGCAGTTCCGGACAGGAGAGCACAGATACGCAGTATTTT. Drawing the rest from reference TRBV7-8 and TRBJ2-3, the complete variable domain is GAGVSQSPRYKVAKRGQDVALRCDPISGHVSLFWYQQALGQGPEFLTYFQNEAQLDKSGLPSDRFFAERPEGSVSTLKIQRTQQEDSAVYLCASSSGQESTDTQYFGPGTRLTVL.

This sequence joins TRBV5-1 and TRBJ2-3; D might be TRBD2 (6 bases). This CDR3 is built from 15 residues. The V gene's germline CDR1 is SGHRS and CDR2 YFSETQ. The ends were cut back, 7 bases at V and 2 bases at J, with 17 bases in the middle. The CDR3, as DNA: TGCGCCAGCCTCCCAGGAGGGCTAGCCACAGATACGCAGTATTTT. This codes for CASLPGGLATDTQYF. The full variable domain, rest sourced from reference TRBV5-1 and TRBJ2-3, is KAGVTQTPRYLIKTRGQQVTLSCSPISGHRSVSWYQQTPGQGLQFLFEYFSETQRNKGNFPGRFSGRQFSNSRSEMNVSTLELGDSALYLCASLPGGLATDTQYFGPGTRLTVL.

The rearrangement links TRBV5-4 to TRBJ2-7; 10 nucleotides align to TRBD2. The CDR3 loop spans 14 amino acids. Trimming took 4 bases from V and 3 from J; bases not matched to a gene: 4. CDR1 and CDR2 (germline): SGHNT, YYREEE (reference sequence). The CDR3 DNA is TGTGCCAGCAGCCCCGGACTAGCGGACTACGAGCAGTACTTC. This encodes CASSPGLADYEQYF.

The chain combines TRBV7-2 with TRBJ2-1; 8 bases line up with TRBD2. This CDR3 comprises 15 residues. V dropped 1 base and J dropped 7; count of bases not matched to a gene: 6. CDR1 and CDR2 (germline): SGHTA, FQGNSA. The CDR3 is CASSLDRGGPNEQFF. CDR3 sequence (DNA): TGTGCCAGCAGCTTAGATCGGGGGGGCCCGAATGAGCAGTTCTTC.

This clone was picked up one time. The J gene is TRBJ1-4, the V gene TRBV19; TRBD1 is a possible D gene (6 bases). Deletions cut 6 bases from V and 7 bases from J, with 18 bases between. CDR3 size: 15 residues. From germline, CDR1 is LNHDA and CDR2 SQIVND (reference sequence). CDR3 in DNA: TGTGCCAGTAGCCCCCGGCCAGGGGCATTTGAAAAACTGTTTTTT. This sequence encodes CASSPRPGAFEKLFF.

CDR3 loop: CASSPDSYGYTF. Here the CDR3 DNA reads TGTGCCAGCAGCCCAGACAGCTATGGCTACACCTTC. This chain uses TRBV5-4 with TRBJ1-2; TRBD1 might be the D (5 bases). The CDR3 extends over 12 amino acids. V lost 4 bases and J lost 4, with 8 bases in between. Germline V gene lookup returns CDR1 SGHNT and CDR2 YYREEE (reference sequence).

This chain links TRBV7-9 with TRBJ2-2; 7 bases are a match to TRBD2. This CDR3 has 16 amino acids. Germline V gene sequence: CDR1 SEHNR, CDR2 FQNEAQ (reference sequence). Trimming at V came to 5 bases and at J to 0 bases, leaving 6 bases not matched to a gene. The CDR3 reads CASSPPGRSNTGELFF. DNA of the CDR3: TGTGCCAGCAGCCCCCCCGGGAGGTCGAACACCGGGGAGCTGTTTTTT.

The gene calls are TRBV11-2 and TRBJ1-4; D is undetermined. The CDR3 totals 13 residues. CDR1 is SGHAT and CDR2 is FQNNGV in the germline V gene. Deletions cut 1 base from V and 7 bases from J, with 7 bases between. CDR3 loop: CASSLGGGEKLFF. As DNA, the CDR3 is TGTGCCAGCAGCTTAGGGGGAGGTGAAAAACTGTTTTTT.

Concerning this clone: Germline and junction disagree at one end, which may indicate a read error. The CDR3 nucleotides are TGTGCCTGGAGGGGCAGACGGCTAAGTGCGAACACTGAAGTTTTCTTT. Encoded protein: CAWRGRRLSANTEVFF. The chain uses TRBV30 and TRBJ1-1, with D unclear. Looked up from germline, CDR1 is GTSNPN and CDR2 is SVGIG (reference sequence). This CDR3 contains 16 residues.

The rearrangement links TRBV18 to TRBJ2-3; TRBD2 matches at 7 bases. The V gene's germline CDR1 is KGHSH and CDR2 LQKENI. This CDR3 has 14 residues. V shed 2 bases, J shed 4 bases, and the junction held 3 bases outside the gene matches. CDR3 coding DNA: TGTGCCAGCTCACCAGTGACTAGCCCAGATACGCAGTATTTT. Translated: CASSPVTSPDTQYF.

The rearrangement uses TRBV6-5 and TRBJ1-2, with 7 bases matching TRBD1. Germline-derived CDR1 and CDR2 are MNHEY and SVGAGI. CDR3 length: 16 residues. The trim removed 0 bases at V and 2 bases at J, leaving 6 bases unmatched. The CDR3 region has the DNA TGTGCCAGCAGTTACTCGCAGGCGACAGGGAACTATGGCTACACCTTC. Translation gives CASSYSQATGNYGYTF.

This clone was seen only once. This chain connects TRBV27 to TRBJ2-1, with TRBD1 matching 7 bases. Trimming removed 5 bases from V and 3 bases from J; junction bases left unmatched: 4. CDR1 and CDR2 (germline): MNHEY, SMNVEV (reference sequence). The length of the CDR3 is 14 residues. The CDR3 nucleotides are TGTGCCAGCAGTAGGACAGGTAACTACAATGAGCAGTTCTTC. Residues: CASSRTGNYNEQFF.

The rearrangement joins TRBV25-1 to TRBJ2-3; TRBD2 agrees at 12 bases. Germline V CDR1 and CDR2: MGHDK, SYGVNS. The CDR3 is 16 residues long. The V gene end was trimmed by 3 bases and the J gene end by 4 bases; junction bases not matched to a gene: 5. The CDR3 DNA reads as TGTGCCAGCAGTGACCTCCTAGCGGGGGGGCCAGATACGCAGTATTTT. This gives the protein CASSDLLAGGPDTQYF.

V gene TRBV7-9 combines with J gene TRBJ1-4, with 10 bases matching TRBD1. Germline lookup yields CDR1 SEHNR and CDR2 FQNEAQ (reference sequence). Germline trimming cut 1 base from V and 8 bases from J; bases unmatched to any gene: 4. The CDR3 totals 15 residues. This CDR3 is CASSLGGQGREKLFF. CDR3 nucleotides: TGTGCCAGCAGCTTAGGGGGACAGGGGCGCGAAAAACTGTTTTTT.

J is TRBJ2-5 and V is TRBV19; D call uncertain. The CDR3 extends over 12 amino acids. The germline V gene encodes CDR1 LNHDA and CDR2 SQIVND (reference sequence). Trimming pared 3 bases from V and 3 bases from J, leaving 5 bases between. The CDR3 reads CASSITKETQYF. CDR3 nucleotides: TGTGCCAGTAGTATTACTAAAGAGACCCAGTACTTC.

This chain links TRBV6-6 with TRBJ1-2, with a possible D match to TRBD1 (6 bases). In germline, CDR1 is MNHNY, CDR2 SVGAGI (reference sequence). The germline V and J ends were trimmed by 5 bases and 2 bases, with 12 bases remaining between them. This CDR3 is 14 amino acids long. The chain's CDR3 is CASSPGTQNYGYTF. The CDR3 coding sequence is TGTGCCAGCAGTCCCGGGACACAGAACTATGGCTACACCTTC.

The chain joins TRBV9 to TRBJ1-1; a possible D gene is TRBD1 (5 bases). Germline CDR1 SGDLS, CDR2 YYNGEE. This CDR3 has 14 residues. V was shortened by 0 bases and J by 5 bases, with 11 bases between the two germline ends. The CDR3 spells CASSVGFRGTEAFF. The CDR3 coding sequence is TGTGCCAGCAGCGTAGGTTTTAGGGGAACTGAAGCTTTCTTT.

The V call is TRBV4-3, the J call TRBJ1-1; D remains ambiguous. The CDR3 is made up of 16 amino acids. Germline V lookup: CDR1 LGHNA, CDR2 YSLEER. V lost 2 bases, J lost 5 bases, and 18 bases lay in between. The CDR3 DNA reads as TGCGCCAGCAGCCAAATCGGGGTGAGCGAAACGACTGAAGCTTTCTTT. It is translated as CASSQIGVSETTEAFF.

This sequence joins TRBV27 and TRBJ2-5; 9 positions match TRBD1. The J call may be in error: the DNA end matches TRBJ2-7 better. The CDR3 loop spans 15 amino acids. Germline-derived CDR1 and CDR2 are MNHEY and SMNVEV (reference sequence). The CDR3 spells CASSTPGQGRYEQYF. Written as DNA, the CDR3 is TGTGCCAGCAGTACCCCGGGACAGGGACGTTACGAGCAGTACTTC.

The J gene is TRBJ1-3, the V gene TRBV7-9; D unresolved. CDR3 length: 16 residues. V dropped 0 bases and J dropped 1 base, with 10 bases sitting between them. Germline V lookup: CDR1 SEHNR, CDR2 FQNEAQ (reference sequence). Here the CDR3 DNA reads TGTGCCAGCAGCTTAGCCCTATCGGGGTCTGGAAACACCATATATTTT. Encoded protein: CASSLALSGSGNTIYF.

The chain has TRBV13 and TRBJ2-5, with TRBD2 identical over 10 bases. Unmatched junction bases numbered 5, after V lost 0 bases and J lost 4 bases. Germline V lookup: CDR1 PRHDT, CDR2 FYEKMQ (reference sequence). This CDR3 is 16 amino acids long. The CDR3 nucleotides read TGTGCCAGCAGCTTAGGACTAGCGGGATCAGGAGAGACCCAGTACTTC. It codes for CASSLGLAGSGETQYF.

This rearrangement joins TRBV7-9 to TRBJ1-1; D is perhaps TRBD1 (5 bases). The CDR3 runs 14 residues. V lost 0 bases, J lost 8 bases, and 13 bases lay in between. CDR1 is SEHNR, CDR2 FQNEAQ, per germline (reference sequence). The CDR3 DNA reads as TGTGCCAGCAGCTTAGCTTCGGTGACAGCCGAAGCTTTCTTT. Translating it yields CASSLASVTAEAFF.

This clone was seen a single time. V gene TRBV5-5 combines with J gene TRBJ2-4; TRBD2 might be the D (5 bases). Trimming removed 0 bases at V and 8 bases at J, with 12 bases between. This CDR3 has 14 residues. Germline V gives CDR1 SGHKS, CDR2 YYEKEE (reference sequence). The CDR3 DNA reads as TGTGCCAGCAGCTTGGTAGCGCCCGTGGACATTCAGTACTTC. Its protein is CASSLVAPVDIQYF.